This TCR beta chain was captured in a study of control samples from healthy donors and cancer patients. V lost 6 bases to trimming and J lost 8 bases; unmatched junction nucleotides: 6. The CDR3 totals 13 residues. CDR1 is LNHDA and CDR2 is SQIVND in the germline V gene (reference sequence). Assay used: immunoSEQ multiplex PCR; TCRdb lists only in-frame clones, some missing. The sample contains approximately 120,000 clones, over 75% of which appear only once. The rearrangement links TRBV19 to TRBJ1-1; 10 nucleotides match TRBD1. This sequence was found in a man younger than 30 in good health. What was sequenced was blood. The CDR3 loop reads CASSRDRGFEAFF. CDR3 nucleotides: TGTGCCAGTAGCCGGGACAGGGGTTTCGAAGCTTTCTTT.